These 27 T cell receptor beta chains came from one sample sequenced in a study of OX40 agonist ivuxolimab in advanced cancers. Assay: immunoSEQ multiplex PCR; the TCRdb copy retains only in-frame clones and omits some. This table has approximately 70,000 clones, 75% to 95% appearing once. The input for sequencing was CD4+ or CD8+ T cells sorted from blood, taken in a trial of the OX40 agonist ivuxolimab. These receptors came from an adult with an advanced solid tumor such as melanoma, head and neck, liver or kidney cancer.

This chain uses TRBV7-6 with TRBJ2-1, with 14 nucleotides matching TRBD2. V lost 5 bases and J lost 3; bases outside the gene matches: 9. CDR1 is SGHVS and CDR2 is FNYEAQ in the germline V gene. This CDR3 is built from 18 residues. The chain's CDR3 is CASSRLAGGPGSYNEQFF. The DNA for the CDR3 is TGTGCCAGCAGCCGACTAGCGGGAGGGCCGGGTAGCTACAATGAGCAGTTCTTC.

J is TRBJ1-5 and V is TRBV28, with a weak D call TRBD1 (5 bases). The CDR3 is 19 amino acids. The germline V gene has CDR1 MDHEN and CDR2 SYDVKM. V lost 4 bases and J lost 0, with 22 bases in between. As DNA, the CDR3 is TGTGCCAGCAGTTATTCCCGGGACCCTCGAGCATATAGCAATCAGCCCCAGCATTTT. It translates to CASSYSRDPRAYSNQPQHF.

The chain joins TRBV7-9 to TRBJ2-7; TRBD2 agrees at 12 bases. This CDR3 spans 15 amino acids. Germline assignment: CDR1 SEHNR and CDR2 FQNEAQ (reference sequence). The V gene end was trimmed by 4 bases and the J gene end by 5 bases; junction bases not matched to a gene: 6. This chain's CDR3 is CASSSGLAGMHEQYF. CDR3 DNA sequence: TGTGCCAGCAGCTCCGGACTAGCGGGAATGCACGAGCAGTACTTC.

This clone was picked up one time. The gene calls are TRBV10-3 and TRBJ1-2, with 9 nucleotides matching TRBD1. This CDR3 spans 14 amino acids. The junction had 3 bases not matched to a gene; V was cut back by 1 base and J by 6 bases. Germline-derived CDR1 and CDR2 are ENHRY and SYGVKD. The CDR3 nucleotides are TGTGCCATCAGTGAGTTACAGGGGGCAAATGGCTACACCTTC. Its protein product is CAISELQGANGYTF.

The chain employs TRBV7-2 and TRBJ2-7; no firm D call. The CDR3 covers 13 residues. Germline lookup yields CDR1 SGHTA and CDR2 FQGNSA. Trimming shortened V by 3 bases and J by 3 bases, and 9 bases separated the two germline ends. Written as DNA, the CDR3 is TGTGCCAGCAGCTTGAACCTTGTCTACGAGCAGTACTTC. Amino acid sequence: CASSLNLVYEQYF. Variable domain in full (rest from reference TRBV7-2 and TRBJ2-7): GAGVSQSPSNKVTEKGKDVELRCDPISGHTALYWYRQSLGQGLEFLIYFQGNSAPDKSGLPSDRFSAERTGGSVSTLTIQRTQQEDSAVYLCASSLNLVYEQYFGPGTRLTVT.

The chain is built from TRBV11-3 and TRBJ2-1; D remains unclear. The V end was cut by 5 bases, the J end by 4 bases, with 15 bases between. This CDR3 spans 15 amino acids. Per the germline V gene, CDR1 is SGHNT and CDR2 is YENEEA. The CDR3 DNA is TGTGCCAGCAGCCCAAATCGGGCTTCATACAATGAGCAGTTCTTC. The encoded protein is CASSPNRASYNEQFF. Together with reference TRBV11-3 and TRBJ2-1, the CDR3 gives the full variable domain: EAGVVQSPRYKIIEKKQPVAFWCNPISGHNTLYWYLQNLGQGPELLIRYENEEAVDDSQLPKDRFSAERLKGVDSTLKIQPAELGDSAVYLCASSPNRASYNEQFFGPGTRLTVL.

The CDR3 reads CASSWRRAFGTDTQYF. The CDR3 DNA sequence: TGTGCCAGCAGCTGGCGACGGGCCTTCGGCACAGATACGCAGTATTTT. The chain joins TRBV7-2 to TRBJ2-3; the D is unclear. V dropped 4 bases and J dropped 1 base, with 15 bases sitting between them. The CDR3 sequence is 16 residues long. The germline V gene encodes CDR1 SGHTA and CDR2 FQGNSA.

The CDR3 DNA is TGTGCCAGCAGTCTCGCGGGACAGGGGGCTGTAGATACGCAGTATTTT. Translated, it gives CASSLAGQGAVDTQYF. The chain couples TRBV28 to TRBJ2-3; 12 nucleotides agree with TRBD1. CDR1 MDHEN and CDR2 SYDVKM come from the germline V gene. The CDR3 extends over 16 amino acids. V shed 5 bases, J shed 5 bases, and the junction held 8 bases outside the gene matches.

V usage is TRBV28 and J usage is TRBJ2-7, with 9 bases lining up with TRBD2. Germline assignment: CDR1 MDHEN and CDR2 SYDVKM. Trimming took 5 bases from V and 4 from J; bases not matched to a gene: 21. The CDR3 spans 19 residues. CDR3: CASSPPPGVAGGVGYEQYF. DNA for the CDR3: TGTGCCAGCAGTCCCCCCCCCGGGGTTGCGGGAGGGGTAGGATACGAGCAGTACTTC.

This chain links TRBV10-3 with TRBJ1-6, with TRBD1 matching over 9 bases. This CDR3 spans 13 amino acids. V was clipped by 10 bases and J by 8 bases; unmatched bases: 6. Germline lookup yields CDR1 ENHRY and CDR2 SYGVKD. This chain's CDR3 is CASTTGGDSPLHF. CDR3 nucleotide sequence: TGTGCCAGCACCACAGGGGGCGATTCACCCCTCCACTTT.

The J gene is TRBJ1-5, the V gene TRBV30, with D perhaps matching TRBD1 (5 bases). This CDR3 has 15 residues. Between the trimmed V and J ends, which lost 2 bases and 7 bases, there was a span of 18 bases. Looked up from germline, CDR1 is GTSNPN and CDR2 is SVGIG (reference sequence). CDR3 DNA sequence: TGTGCCTGGAGTCTTGGGGGGGGATTGAGGCAGCCCCAGCATTTT. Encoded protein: CAWSLGGGLRQPQHF.

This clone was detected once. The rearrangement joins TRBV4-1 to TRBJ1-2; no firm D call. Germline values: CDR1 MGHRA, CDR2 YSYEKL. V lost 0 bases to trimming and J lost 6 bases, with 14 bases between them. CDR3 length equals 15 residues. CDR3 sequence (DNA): TGCGCCAGCAGCCAAGATTTTGCGAGAACCGATGGCTACACCTTC. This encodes CASSQDFARTDGYTF.

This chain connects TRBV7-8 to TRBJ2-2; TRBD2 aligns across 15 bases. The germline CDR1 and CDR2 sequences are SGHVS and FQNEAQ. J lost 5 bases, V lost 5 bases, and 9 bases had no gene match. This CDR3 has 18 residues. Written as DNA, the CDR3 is TGTGCCAGCAGCACCGGACTAGCGGGAGGGCCGAGGACCGGGGAGCTGTTTTTT. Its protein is CASSTGLAGGPRTGELFF.

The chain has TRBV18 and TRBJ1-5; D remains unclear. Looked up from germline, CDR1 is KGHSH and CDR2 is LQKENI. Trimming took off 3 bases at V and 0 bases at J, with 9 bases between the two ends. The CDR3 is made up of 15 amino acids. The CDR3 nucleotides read TGTGCCAGCTCACCGGGTGTGGATAGCAATCAGCCCCAGCATTTT. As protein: CASSPGVDSNQPQHF.

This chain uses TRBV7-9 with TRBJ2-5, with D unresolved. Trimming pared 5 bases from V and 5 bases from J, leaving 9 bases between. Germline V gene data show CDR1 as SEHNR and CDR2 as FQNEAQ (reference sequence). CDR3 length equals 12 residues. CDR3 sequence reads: CASSQTAETQYF. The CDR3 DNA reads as TGTGCCAGCAGCCAAACGGCGGAGACCCAGTACTTC.

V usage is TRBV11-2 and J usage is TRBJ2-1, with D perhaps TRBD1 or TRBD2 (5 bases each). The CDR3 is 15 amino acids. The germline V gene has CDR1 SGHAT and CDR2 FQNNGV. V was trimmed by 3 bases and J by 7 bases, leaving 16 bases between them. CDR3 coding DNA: TGTGCCAGCAGCTTTCAGAGGGACCCTTGGAATGAGCAGTTCTTC. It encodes CASSFQRDPWNEQFF.

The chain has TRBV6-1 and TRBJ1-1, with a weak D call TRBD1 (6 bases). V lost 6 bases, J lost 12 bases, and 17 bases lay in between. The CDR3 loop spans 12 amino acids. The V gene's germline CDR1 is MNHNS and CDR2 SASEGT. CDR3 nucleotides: TGTGCCAGCAGGCTTACAGGGACGTCGACTTTCTTT. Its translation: CASRLTGTSTFF.

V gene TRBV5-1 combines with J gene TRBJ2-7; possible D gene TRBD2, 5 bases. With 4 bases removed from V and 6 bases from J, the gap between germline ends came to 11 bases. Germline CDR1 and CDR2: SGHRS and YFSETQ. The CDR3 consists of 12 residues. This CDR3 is CASSIGLGEQYF. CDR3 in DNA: TGCGCCAGCAGCATCGGACTGGGCGAGCAGTACTTC.

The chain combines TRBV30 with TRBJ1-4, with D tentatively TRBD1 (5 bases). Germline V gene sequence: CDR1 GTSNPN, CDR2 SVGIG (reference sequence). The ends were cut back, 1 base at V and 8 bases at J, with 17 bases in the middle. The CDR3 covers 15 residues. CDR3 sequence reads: CAWSGGGPRGEKLFF. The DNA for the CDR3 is TGTGCCTGGAGTGGTGGCGGCCCCCGGGGGGAAAAACTGTTTTTT.

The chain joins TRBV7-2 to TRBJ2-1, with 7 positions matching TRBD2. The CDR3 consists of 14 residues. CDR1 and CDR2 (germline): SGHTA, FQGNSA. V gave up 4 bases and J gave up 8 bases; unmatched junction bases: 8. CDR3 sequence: CASSSTGTTDEQFF. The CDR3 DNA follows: TGTGCCAGCAGCTCCACCGGGACTACAGATGAGCAGTTCTTC.

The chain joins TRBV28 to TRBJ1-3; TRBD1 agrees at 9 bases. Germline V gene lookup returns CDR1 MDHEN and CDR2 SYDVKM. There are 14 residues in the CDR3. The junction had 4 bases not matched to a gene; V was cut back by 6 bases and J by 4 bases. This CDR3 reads CASRQGAQGNTIYF. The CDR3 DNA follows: TGTGCCAGCAGACAGGGGGCGCAGGGAAACACCATATATTTT.

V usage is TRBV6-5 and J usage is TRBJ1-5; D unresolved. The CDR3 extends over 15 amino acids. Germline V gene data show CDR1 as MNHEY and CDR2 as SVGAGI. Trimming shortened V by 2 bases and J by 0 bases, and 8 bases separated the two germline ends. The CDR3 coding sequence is TGTGCCAGCAGTTACCGACGGTTTAGCAATCAGCCCCAGCATTTT. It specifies CASSYRRFSNQPQHF.

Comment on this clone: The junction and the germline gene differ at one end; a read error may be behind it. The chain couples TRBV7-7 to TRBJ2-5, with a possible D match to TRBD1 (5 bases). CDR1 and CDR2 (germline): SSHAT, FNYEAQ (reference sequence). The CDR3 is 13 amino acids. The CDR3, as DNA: TGTGCTAGCAGGTCAGGGTCCCAAGAGACCCAGTACTTC. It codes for CASRSGSQETQYF.

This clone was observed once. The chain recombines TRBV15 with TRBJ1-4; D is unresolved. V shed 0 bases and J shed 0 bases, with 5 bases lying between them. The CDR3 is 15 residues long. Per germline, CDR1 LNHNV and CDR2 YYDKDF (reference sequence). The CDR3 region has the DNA TGTGCCACCAGCAGAGATCGATCAACTAATGAAAAACTGTTTTTT. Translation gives CATSRDRSTNEKLFF. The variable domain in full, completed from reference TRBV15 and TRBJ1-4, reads DAMVIQNPRYQVTQFGKPVTLSCSQTLNHNVMYWYQQKSSQAPKLLFHYYDKDFNNEADTPDNFQSRRPNTSFCFLDIRSPGLGDTAMYLCATSRDRSTNEKLFFGSGTQLSVL.

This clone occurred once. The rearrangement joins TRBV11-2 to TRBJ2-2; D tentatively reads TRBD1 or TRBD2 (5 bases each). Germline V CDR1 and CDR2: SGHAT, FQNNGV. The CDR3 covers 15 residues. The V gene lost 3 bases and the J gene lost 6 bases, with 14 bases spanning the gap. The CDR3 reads CASSFRDPRAGELFF. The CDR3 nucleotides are TGTGCCAGCAGCTTCCGGGACCCCCGTGCCGGGGAGCTGTTTTTT.

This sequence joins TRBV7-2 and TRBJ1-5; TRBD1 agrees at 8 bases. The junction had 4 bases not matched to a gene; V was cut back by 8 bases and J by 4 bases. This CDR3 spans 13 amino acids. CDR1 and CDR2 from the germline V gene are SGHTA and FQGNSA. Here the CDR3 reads CASGTGLNQPQHF. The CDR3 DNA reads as TGTGCCAGCGGGACAGGTCTGAATCAGCCCCAGCATTTT.

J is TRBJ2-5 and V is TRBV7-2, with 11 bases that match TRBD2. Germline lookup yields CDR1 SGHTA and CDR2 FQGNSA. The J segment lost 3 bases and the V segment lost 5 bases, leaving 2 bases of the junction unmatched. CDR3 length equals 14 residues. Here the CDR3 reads CASSMTSGKETQYF. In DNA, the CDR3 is TGTGCCAGCAGCATGACTAGCGGGAAAGAGACCCAGTACTTC.